Included here is one TCR beta chain sequence, with context. CDR1 and CDR2 (germline): SGHRS, YFSETQ. This CDR3 contains 12 residues. Trimming left V 2 bases short and J 4 bases short, with 7 bases between. The data were obtained in a study of blood T cell repertoires in COVID-19. Across the whole study: COVID-19 samples from acute and convalescent phases originated in the United States, Italy and Spain. PBMCs, B-cell-depleted T cells, or T cells provided the cDNA or gDNA that made up the material.

This table comes from immunoSEQ multiplex PCR, and its TCRdb copy is limited to in-frame clones, with some not included. The table includes 250,000 to 400,000 clones, about 92% detected once. The clonotype originates from a man aged 55-75 years who had recovered from COVID-19. The chain uses TRBV5-1 and TRBJ2-7; D gene uncertain. The sequenced material came from PBMCs or T cells enriched from blood (not recorded which). CDR3 coding DNA: TGCGCCAGCAGCTTTTCCGGGTACGAGCAGTACTTC. Its protein product is CASSFSGYEQYF.